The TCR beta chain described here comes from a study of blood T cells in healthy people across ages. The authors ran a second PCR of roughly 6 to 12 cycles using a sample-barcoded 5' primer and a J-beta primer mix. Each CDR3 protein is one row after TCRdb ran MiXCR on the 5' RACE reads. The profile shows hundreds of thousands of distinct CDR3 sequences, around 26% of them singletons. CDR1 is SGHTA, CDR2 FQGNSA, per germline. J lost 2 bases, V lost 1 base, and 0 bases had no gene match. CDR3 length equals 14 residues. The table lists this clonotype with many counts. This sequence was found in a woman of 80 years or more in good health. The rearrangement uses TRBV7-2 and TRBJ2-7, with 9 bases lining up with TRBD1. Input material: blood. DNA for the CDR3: TGTGCCAGCAGCTTAGGGACAGGGGCCTACGAGCAGTACTTC. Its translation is CASSLGTGAYEQYF. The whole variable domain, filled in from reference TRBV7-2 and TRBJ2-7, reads GAGVSQSPSNKVTEKGKDVELRCDPISGHTALYWYRQSLGQGLEFLIYFQGNSAPDKSGLPSDRFSAERTGGSVSTLTIQRTQQEDSAVYLCASSLGTGAYEQYFGPGTRLTVT.